The clone carrying this T cell receptor beta chain rates as medium-sized. This sample is part of a study of T cell repertoires in aging, cancer and after chemotherapy. Multiplex touch-down PCR with TRB-A/B primers amplified rearranged V-D-J TRB sequences. From the multiplex PCR reads, TCRdb called clonotypes with MiXCR, one entry per CDR3 protein. The sample records thousands of distinct CDR3 sequences, 26% being singletons. The CDR3 has 14 residues. Germline CDR1 GTSNPN, CDR2 SVGIG (reference sequence). Trimming cost V 5 bases and J 0 bases, with 12 bases left between them. The template was genomic DNA from peripheral blood, not RNA.

V gene TRBV30 combines with J gene TRBJ2-3, with D perhaps TRBD2 (5 bases). The source material was blood. The receptor's source is a human donor in good health. DNA of the CDR3: TGTGCCTGGGGCACTAGGTTTAGCACAGATACGCAGTATTTT. Residues: CAWGTRFSTDTQYF.